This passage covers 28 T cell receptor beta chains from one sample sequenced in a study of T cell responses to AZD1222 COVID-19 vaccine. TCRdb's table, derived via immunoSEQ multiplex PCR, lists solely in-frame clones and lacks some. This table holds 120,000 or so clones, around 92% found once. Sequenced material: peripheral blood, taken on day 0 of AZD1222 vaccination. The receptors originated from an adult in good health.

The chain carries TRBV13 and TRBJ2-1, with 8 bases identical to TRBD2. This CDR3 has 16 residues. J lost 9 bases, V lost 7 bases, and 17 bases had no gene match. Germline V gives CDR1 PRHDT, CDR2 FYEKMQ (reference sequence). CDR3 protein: CASTPKGLAGSREQFF. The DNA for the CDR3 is TGTGCCAGCACCCCTAAAGGACTAGCCGGCTCCCGTGAGCAGTTCTTC.

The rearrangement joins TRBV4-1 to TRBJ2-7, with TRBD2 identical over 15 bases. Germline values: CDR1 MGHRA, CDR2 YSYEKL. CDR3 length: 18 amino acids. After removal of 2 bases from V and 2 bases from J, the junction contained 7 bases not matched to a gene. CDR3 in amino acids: CASSQTPGLAGGPYEQYF. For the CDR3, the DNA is TGCGCCAGCAGCCAAACCCCGGGACTAGCGGGAGGACCCTACGAGCAGTACTTC.

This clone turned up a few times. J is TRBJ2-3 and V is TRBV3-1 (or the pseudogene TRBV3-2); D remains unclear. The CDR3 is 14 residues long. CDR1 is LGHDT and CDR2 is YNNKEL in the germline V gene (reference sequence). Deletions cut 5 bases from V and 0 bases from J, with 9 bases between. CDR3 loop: CASSAPISTDTQYF. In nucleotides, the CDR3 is TGTGCCAGCAGCGCACCAATAAGCACAGATACGCAGTATTTT.

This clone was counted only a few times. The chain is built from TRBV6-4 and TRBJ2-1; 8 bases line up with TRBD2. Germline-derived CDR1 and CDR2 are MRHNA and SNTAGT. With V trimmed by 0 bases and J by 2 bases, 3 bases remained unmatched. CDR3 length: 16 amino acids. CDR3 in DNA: TGTGCCAGCAGTGACTCGGGACTAGGAACCTACAATGAGCAGTTCTTC. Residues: CASSDSGLGTYNEQFF.

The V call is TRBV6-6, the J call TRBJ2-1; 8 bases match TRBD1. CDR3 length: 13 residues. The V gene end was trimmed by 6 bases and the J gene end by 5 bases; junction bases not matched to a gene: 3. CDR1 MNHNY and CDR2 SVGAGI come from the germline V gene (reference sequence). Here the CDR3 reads CASSQGAHNEQFF. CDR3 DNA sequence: TGTGCCAGCAGCCAGGGGGCCCACAATGAGCAGTTCTTC.

The CDR3 loop is CASSRGGQQSEKLFF. The CDR3, as DNA: TGCGCCAGCAGTCGTGGGGGACAGCAGAGTGAAAAACTGTTTTTT. This rearrangement joins TRBV4-1 to TRBJ1-4; 7 positions agree with TRBD1. The V gene end was trimmed by 6 bases and the J gene end by 7 bases; junction bases not matched to a gene: 11. CDR1 and CDR2 from the germline V gene are MGHRA and YSYEKL. The length of the CDR3 is 15 residues.

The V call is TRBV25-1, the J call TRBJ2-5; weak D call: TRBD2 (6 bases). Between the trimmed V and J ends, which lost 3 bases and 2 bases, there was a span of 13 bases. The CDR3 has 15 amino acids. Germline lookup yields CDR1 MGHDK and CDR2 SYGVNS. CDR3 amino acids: CASSDFGRGQETQYF. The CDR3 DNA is TGTGCCAGCAGTGATTTCGGGAGAGGGCAAGAGACCCAGTACTTC.

CDR3 residues: CASSFLTRGNTIYF. The CDR3 DNA follows: TGTGCCAGCAGTTTCCTGACGAGGGGGAACACCATATATTTT. The chain links TRBV28 to TRBJ1-3; possibly TRBD1 for D (6 bases). Germline CDR1 reads MDHEN; CDR2 reads SYDVKM. Trimming left V 3 bases short and J 7 bases short, with 13 bases between. The CDR3 totals 14 residues.

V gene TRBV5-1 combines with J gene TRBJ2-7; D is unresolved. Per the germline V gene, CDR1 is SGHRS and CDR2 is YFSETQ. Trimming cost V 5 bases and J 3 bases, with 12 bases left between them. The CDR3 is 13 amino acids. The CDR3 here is CASSTDGLYEQYF. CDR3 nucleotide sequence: TGCGCCAGCAGTACCGACGGGCTCTACGAGCAGTACTTC.

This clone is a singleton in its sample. CDR3 residues: CASSQAGSSGANVLTF. CDR3 DNA sequence: TGTGCCAGCAGCCAAGCCGGGAGCTCTGGGGCCAACGTCCTGACTTTC. The rearrangement joins TRBV4-2 to TRBJ2-6, with D possibly being TRBD2 (6 bases). This CDR3 region has 16 residues. Germline CDR1 reads LGHNA; CDR2 reads YNFKEQ. Trimming took off 1 base at V and 0 bases at J, with 7 bases between the two ends.

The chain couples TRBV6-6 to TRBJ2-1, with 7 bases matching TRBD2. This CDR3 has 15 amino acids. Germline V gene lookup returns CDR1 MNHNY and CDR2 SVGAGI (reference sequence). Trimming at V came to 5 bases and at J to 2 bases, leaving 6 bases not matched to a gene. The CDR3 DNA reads TGTGCCAGCAGTCCCACTGGACTAGCCTACAATGAGCAGTTCTTC. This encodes CASSPTGLAYNEQFF.

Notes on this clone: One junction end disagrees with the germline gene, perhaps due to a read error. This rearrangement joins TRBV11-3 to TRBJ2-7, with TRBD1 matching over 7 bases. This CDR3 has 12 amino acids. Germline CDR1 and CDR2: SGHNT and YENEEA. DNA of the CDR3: TGTGCCAGCAGCTTACCGGACAGGATAACGGACTTC. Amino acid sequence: CASSLPDRITDF.

The CDR3 sequence: CASSRLRTTGGETNEKLFF. DNA for the CDR3: TGTGCCAGCAGCCGCCTGAGGACGACAGGGGGCGAGACTAATGAAAAACTGTTTTTT. The chain links TRBV14 to TRBJ1-4, with 10 bases that match TRBD1. The CDR3 covers 19 residues. Germline lookup yields CDR1 SGHDN and CDR2 FVKESK. V lost 4 bases to trimming and J lost 2 bases; unmatched junction nucleotides: 13.

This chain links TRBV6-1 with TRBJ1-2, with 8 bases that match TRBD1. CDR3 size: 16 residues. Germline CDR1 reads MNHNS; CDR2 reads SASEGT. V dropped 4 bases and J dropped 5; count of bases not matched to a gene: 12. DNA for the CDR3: TGTGCCAGCAGTGGCCCTCGGACAGGGATAGGGTATGGCTACACCTTC. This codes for CASSGPRTGIGYGYTF.

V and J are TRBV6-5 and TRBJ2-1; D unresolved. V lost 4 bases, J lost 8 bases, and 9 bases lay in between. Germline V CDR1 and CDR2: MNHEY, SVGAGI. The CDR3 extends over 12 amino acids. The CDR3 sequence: CASSLRVDEQFF. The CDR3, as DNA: TGTGCCAGCAGTTTAAGGGTCGATGAGCAGTTCTTC.

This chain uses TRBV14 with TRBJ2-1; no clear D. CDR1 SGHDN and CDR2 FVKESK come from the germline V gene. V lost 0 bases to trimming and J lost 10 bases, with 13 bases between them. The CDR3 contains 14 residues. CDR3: CASSQDWASWEQFF. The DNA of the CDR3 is TGTGCCAGCAGCCAAGACTGGGCGTCCTGGGAGCAGTTCTTC.

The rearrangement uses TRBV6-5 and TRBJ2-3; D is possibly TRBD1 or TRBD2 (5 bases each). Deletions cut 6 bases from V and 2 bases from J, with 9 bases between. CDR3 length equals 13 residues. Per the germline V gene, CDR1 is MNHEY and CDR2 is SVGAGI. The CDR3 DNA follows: TGTGCCAGCAGCACCGGGACCACAGATACGCAGTATTTT. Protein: CASSTGTTDTQYF.

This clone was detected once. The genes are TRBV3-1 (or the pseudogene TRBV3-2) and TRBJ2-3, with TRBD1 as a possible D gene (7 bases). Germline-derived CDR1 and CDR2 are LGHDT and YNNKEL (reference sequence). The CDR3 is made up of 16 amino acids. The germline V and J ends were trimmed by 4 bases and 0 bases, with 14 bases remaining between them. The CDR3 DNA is TGTGCCAGCAGCCCACGGGGGACAGCTAGCACAGATACGCAGTATTTT. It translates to CASSPRGTASTDTQYF.

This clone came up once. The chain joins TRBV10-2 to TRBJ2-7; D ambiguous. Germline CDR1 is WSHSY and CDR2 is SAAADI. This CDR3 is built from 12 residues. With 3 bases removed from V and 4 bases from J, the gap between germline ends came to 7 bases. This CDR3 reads CASSEIGYEQYF. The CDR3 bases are TGCGCCAGCAGTGAAATAGGATACGAGCAGTACTTC.

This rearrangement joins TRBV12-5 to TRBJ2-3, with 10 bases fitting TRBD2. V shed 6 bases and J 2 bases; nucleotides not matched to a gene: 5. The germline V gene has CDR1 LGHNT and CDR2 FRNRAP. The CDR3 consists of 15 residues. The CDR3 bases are TGTGCTAGTGGCCCCGGGACTAGCGCCACAGATACGCAGTATTTT. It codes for CASGPGTSATDTQYF.

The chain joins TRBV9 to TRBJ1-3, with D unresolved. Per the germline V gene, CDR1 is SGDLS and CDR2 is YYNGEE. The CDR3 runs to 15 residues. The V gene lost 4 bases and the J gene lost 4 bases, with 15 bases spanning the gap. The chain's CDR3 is CASSPAGKRGNTIYF. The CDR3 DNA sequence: TGTGCCAGCAGCCCAGCGGGGAAGAGGGGAAACACCATATATTTT.

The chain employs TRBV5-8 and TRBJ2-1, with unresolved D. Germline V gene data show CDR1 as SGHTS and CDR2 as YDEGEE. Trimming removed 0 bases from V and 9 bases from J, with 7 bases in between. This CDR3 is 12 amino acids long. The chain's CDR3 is CASSLGVSEQFF. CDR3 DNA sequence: TGTGCCAGCAGCTTGGGTGTTAGTGAGCAGTTCTTC.

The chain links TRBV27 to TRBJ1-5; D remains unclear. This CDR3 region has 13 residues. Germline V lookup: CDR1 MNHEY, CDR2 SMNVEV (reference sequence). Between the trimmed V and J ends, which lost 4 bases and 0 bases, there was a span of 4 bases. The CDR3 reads CASSSYSNQPQHF. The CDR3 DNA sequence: TGTGCCAGCAGTTCCTATAGCAATCAGCCCCAGCATTTT.

The CDR3 spells CASIPRREGNQPQHF. The DNA for the CDR3 is TGTGCCAGCATCCCTAGGCGAGAGGGCAATCAGCCCCAGCATTTT. The gene calls are TRBV6-5 and TRBJ1-5; the D is unclear. Germline V gives CDR1 MNHEY, CDR2 SVGAGI. The CDR3 is 15 amino acids. V was shortened by 7 bases and J by 2 bases, with 15 bases between the two germline ends.

The DNA for the CDR3 is TGTGCCAGCAGTTCTCCGGGGCTCCGAGGTTCACCCCTCCACTTT. Translation gives CASSSPGLRGSPLHF. The genes are TRBV28 and TRBJ1-6; a possible D gene is TRBD1 (5 bases). The CDR3 is 15 amino acids. The V end lost 4 bases, the J end lost 9 bases, and 16 bases lay between the germline ends. CDR1 MDHEN and CDR2 SYDVKM come from the germline V gene.

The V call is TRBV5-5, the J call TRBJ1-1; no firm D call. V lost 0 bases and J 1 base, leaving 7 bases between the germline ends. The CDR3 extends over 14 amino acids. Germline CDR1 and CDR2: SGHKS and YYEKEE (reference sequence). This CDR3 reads CASSLGPRNTEAFF. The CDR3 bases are TGTGCCAGCAGCTTGGGACCGCGGAACACTGAAGCTTTCTTT.

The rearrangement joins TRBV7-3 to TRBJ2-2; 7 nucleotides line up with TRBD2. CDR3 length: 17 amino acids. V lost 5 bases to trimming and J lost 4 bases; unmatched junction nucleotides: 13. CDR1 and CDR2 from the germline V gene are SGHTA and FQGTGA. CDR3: CASSPHRTRETTGELFF. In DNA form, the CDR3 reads TGTGCCAGCAGCCCTCATAGGACGCGGGAGACCACCGGGGAGCTGTTTTTT.

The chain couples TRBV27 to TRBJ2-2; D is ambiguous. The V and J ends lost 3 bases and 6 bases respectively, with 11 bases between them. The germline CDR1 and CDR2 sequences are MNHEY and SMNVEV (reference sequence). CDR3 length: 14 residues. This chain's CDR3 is CASSFKFESGELFF. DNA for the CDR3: TGTGCCAGCAGTTTTAAGTTTGAGTCCGGGGAGCTGTTTTTT.